This TCR beta chain was observed in a study of blood T cells in healthy people across ages. Whole-study findings and limits: CMV status of donors was unknown, possibly confounding expanded clonotype changes.

A sample-barcoded 5' primer and a J-beta primer mix were used in a second PCR of roughly 6 to 12 cycles. TCRdb reprocessed the 5' RACE reads via MiXCR and lists one record per CDR3 protein. The sample lists 500,000 to 700,000 distinct CDR3 sequences, approximately 30% occurring once. Individuals who donated were healthy Caucasians from Russia aged about 6 to 100. Each donor gave roughly 9.8 milliliters of peripheral blood. Total RNA extraction produced at least 5.5 micrograms (per sample) for the study. A remark on this clonotype: Antigen unknown. A much more abundant neighbour one base away suggests this may be a read error.

The specimen sequenced was blood. The sequence was obtained from a woman aged 80 or over in good health.

This chain's CDR3 is CGARGETQYF. The CDR3 DNA is TGCGGTGCCAGGGGGGAGACCCAGTACTTC. This rearrangement joins TRBV20-1 to TRBJ2-5; 7 bases map to TRBD1. Germline CDR1 and CDR2: DFQATT and SNEGSKA (reference sequence). The CDR3 runs 10 residues.